This entry lists 14 T cell receptor beta chains sequenced from one sample in a study of blood T cell repertoires in COVID-19. Using immunoSEQ multiplex PCR, the repertoire was profiled, and TCRdb retains in-frame clones only, with some absent. Among 450,000 to 500,000 clones listed, about 85% were seen once. The specimen was PBMCs or T cells enriched from blood (not recorded which). Receptor source: a woman in her late teens or twenties who had recovered from COVID-19.

V is TRBV5-1 and J is TRBJ1-1, with 8 bases aligning to TRBD1. Germline trimming cut 4 bases from V and 1 base from J; bases unmatched to any gene: 9. CDR1 SGHRS and CDR2 YFSETQ come from the germline V gene. This CDR3 has 16 amino acids. In DNA form, the CDR3 reads TGCGCCAGCAGCCTCCGAACGGGGACAGGGAACACTGAAGCTTTCTTT. Its protein is CASSLRTGTGNTEAFF.

Written as DNA, the CDR3 is TGTGCCAGCAGCCTGTTCCGTAGTTCTGGGGCCAACGTCCTGACTTTC. Amino acids: CASSLFRSSGANVLTF. The chain couples TRBV14 to TRBJ2-6; D is unclear. This CDR3 is built from 16 residues. Trimming took 4 bases from V and 1 from J, leaving 11 bases between them. Germline CDR1 is SGHDN and CDR2 is FVKESK.

The V and J genes are TRBV30 and TRBJ1-2; 8 nucleotides line up with TRBD1. CDR3 size: 13 residues. The J segment lost 4 bases and the V segment lost 5 bases, leaving 6 bases of the junction unmatched. Germline CDR1 and CDR2: GTSNPN and SVGIG (reference sequence). Written as DNA, the CDR3 is TGTGCCTGGGCCCCAGACAGGGGCTATGGCTACACCTTC. Amino acid sequence: CAWAPDRGYGYTF.

This clone was found once. This chain connects TRBV27 to TRBJ1-6, with TRBD1 identical over 8 bases. The trim removed 4 bases at V and 8 bases at J, leaving 10 bases unmatched. Germline lookup yields CDR1 MNHEY and CDR2 SMNVEV (reference sequence). The CDR3 has 16 amino acids. The DNA of the CDR3 is TGTGCCAGCAGTTCCCCTCGGGACAGGCTATATTCACCCCTCCACTTT. Translated, it gives CASSSPRDRLYSPLHF.

The chain carries TRBV7-9 and TRBJ1-2, with a tentative D call TRBD1 (6 bases). V was pared by 5 bases and J by 5 bases, with 18 bases between. This CDR3 has 15 residues. CDR1 and CDR2 from the germline V gene are SEHNR and FQNEAQ (reference sequence). CDR3 bases: TGTGCCAGCAGCCGAGACGGGACACCACTTTATGGCTACACCTTC. This encodes CASSRDGTPLYGYTF.

This chain connects TRBV9 to TRBJ2-2; TRBD1 agrees at 9 bases. The CDR3 runs 16 residues. The V gene's germline CDR1 is SGDLS and CDR2 YYNGEE. Trimming took 4 bases from V and 4 from J; bases not matched to a gene: 8. Written as DNA, the CDR3 is TGTGCCAGCAGCCCCCGAACAGGGGGCAGCACCGGGGAGCTGTTTTTT. Residues: CASSPRTGGSTGELFF.

This clone was observed a single time. This chain connects TRBV13 to TRBJ1-2; 7 bases match TRBD1. The CDR3 sequence is 14 residues long. The trim removed 5 bases at V and 0 bases at J, leaving 3 bases unmatched. In germline, CDR1 is PRHDT, CDR2 FYEKMQ (reference sequence). The CDR3, as DNA: TGTGCCAGCAGCCAGGGGGTCCCTAACTATGGCTACACCTTC. Translation: CASSQGVPNYGYTF.

As for this clone: In the same sample, other DNA sequences code for this CDR3. This sequence joins TRBV7-2 and TRBJ2-7, with D possibly TRBD2 on 5 matching bases. Deletions cut 1 base from V and 1 base from J, with 11 bases between. CDR1 SGHTA and CDR2 FQGNSA come from the germline V gene. The CDR3 spans 15 residues. CDR3 loop: CASSLETGLSYEQYF. Written as DNA, the CDR3 is TGTGCCAGCAGCTTAGAAACGGGGTTATCCTACGAGCAGTACTTC.

The rearrangement uses TRBV19 and TRBJ2-6; a possible D gene is TRBD1 (6 bases). The CDR3 extends over 19 amino acids. The V end lost 7 bases, the J end lost 1 base, and 23 bases lay between the germline ends. CDR1 and CDR2 (germline): LNHDA, SQIVND (reference sequence). CDR3 in amino acids: CASTTPAGRGQSGANVLTF. CDR3 DNA sequence: TGTGCCAGTACCACACCTGCCGGCAGGGGACAATCTGGGGCCAACGTCCTGACTTTC. Full variable domain (missing parts from reference TRBV19 and TRBJ2-6): DGGITQSPKYLFRKEGQNVTLSCEQNLNHDAMYWYRQDPGQGLRLIYYSQIVNDFQKGDIAEGYSVSREKKESFPLTVTSAQKNPTAFYLCASTTPAGRGQSGANVLTFGAGSRLTVL.

This chain connects TRBV6-4 to TRBJ2-2; 8 bases align to TRBD2. V trimming: 7 bases; J trimming: 1 base; junction bases outside the gene matches: 5. CDR3 length: 15 amino acids. The germline V gene encodes CDR1 MRHNA and CDR2 SNTAGT. The CDR3 DNA reads as TGTGCCAGCAAGGGGCTAGCGGGGAACACCGGGGAGCTGTTTTTT. It translates to CASKGLAGNTGELFF.

The rearrangement joins TRBV30 to TRBJ2-1; 9 bases fit TRBD1. Looked up from germline, CDR1 is GTSNPN and CDR2 is SVGIG (reference sequence). Trimming removed 5 bases from V and 8 bases from J; junction bases left unmatched: 7. The CDR3 runs 13 residues. In DNA, the CDR3 is TGTGCCTGGGGGGACAGGGAGGTCCATGAGCAGTTCTTC. This encodes CAWGDREVHEQFF.

V gene TRBV3-1 (or the pseudogene TRBV3-2) combines with J gene TRBJ2-3; D gene ambiguous. CDR1 LGHDT and CDR2 YNNKEL come from the germline V gene (reference sequence). There are 15 residues in the CDR3. V was pared by 4 bases and J by 0 bases, with 11 bases between. This CDR3 is CASSPLGLSTDTQYF. Written as DNA, the CDR3 is TGTGCCAGCAGCCCTCTAGGTCTAAGCACAGATACGCAGTATTTT.

The rearrangement uses TRBV2 and TRBJ1-2; 7 nucleotides line up with TRBD1. The CDR3 has 13 residues. Germline assignment: CDR1 SNHLY and CDR2 FYNNEI. V lost 3 bases to trimming and J lost 8 bases; unmatched junction nucleotides: 6. In DNA, the CDR3 is TGTGCCAGCAGTGAGCAGGGGGAAGGCGGCTACACCTTC. The encoded protein is CASSEQGEGGYTF.

This clone was counted a single time. J is TRBJ1-1 and V is TRBV20-1, with 7 bases fitting TRBD1. Trimming cost V 3 bases and J 4 bases; bases outside gene matches: 8. Per the germline V gene, CDR1 is DFQATT and CDR2 is SNEGSKA (reference sequence). This CDR3 contains 14 residues. CDR3 in DNA: TGCAGTGCTAGTGACCGCGCAGGGGGCACTGAAGCTTTCTTT. It yields the protein CSASDRAGGTEAFF.